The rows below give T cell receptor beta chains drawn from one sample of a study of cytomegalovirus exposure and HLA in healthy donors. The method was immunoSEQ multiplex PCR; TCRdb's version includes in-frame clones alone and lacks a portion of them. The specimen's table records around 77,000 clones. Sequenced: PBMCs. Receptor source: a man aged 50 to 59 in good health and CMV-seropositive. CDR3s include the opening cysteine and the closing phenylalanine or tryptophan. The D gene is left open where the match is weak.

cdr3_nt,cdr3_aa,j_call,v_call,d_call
TGCGCCAGCAGCTTTTCCTCCAACACCGGGGAGCTGTTTTTT,CASSFSSNTGELFF,TRBJ2-2,TRBV5-1,.
TGTGCCAGCAGCGATGCGGGACTAGCGGATAATGAGCAGTTCTTC,CASSDAGLADNEQFF,TRBJ2-1,TRBV25-1,TRBD2
TGTGCCAGCAGCCTAGTCTCAGCTCACACTGAAGCTTTCTTT,CASSLVSAHTEAFF,TRBJ1-1,TRBV5-6,.
TGCGCCAGCAGTCAGGGGGCTAGAGGGACTGAAGCTTTCTTT,CASSQGARGTEAFF,TRBJ1-1,TRBV5-1,TRBD1
TGTGCCAGTAGACGTGGACAGGATCAGCCCCAGCATTTT,CASRRGQDQPQHF,TRBJ1-5,TRBV19,TRBD1
TGTGCCTGGAGTGTAAGGGGGTATTCACCCCTCCACTTT,CAWSVRGYSPLHF,TRBJ1-6,TRBV30,.
TGCGCCAGCAGCTTGATTGGGGCACAGGCCGGGGAGCTGTTTTTT,CASSLIGAQAGELFF,TRBJ2-2,TRBV5-1,.
TGTGCCAGCAGTGGGACTAGCGGGAGTAATGAGCAGTTCTTC,CASSGTSGSNEQFF,TRBJ2-1,TRBV6-5,TRBD2
TGTGCCAGCAGTGAAGCAGGCAGGGGGGCGGTGGAGCCCCAGCATTTT,CASSEAGRGAVEPQHF,TRBJ1-5,TRBV6-1,TRBD1
TGTGCCAGCAGTTTAAGGGGCAGGGCGAACACTGAAGCTTTCTTT,CASSLRGRANTEAFF,TRBJ1-1,TRBV27,.
TGCGCCAGCAGCTCGACTACAGGGCTGAACACTGAAGCTTTCTTT,CASSSTTGLNTEAFF,TRBJ1-1,TRBV5-1,.
TGTGCCAGCTCAACCCTAGCGGGAGGGGACAATGAGCAGTTCTTC,CASSTLAGGDNEQFF,TRBJ2-1,TRBV18,TRBD2
TGTGCCAGCAGCTTCGCACCACAGATGAACACTGAAGCTTTCTTT,CASSFAPQMNTEAFF,TRBJ1-1,TRBV11-2,.
TGTGCCAGCAGCTTTAGCGGGGGGGCAAACAATGAGCAGTTCTTC,CASSFSGGANNEQFF,TRBJ2-1,TRBV9,TRBD2
TGCGCCAGCAGCTTTAGTGGAGGGAACACTGAAGCTTTCTTT,CASSFSGGNTEAFF,TRBJ1-1,TRBV5-1,.